The subject of this entry is one T cell receptor (beta chain). Authors' methods: The authors estimated nucleated cell counts from reference gene primer amplification. TCRdb keeps only in-frame clones here, not all; method: immunoSEQ multiplex PCR. V and J calls and clone size come straight from that table; D and trimming were deduced from the DNA. The repertoire has about 330,000 clones, roughly 90% of them found once; the top ten carry approximately 17%. This entry is derived from a study of blood T cell repertoires in COVID-19. Study details: The United States, Italy and Spain were the sources of the acute and convalescent COVID-19 samples.

The cohort comprised adults aged 18 to 89 years residing in under 30 US areas. Two negative PCRs, clearance, or symptom resolution were required of recovered Cohort 3 donors. Germline CDR1 DFQATT, CDR2 SNEGSKA (reference sequence). V gave up 3 bases and J gave up 4 bases, with 15 bases separating them. This CDR3 is built from 14 residues. This sequence joins TRBV20-1 and TRBJ2-5; weak D call: TRBD2 (5 bases). The source material was PBMCs or T cells enriched from blood (not recorded which). The source is a woman under 40 who had recovered from COVID-19. The CDR3 sequence is CSASQALGRETQYF. The CDR3 DNA follows: TGCAGTGCTAGTCAGGCGTTGGGGAGAGAGACCCAGTACTTC.